Considering frequency, the clone carrying this TCR beta chain is medium-sized. Its matching antigen is unknown. This CDR3 is built from 15 residues. Only the protein sequence is given. Germline values: CDR1 LGHNA, CDR2 YNFKEQ. This entry is derived from a study of synovial regulatory T cells in juvenile arthritis. Each patient with active arthritis gave synovial fluid along with matched peripheral blood. Data came from immunoSEQ multiplex PCR; TCRdb stores just in-frame clones and leaves some out. The sample table sets out some 2,400 clones. Study observations and caveats: iaTreg cells shared more CDR3 sequences with synovial Tregs than other blood Tregs did.

Sequenced input: Treg cells from the synovium. This clonotype was sampled from a donor under 30 with juvenile idiopathic arthritis. The chain uses TRBV4-2 and TRBJ1-6. CDR3 loop: CASTHVTGENSPLHF.